The 29 T cell receptor beta chains in this list originate from one sample, sequenced in a study of blood T cell repertoires in COVID-19. Method: immunoSEQ multiplex PCR; TCRdb's copy keeps in-frame clones and lacks some. The table records just under 80,000 clones, 80% to 85% of them present only once. Material for sequencing was peripheral blood. Source of these receptors: a woman between 70 and 85 years old with acute or convalescent COVID-19.

On this clone itself: Other DNA sequences in this sample translate to the same CDR3. The chain carries TRBV9 and TRBJ1-4, with 7 bases lining up with TRBD1. V was pared by 4 bases and J by 4 bases, with 7 bases of the junction left unmatched. This CDR3 is built from 15 residues. In germline, CDR1 is SGDLS, CDR2 YYNGEE. The CDR3 nucleotides read TGTGCCAGCAGCTCTTCGACAGGGCTTAATGAAAAACTGTTTTTT. It translates to CASSSSTGLNEKLFF.

This clone was seen only once. The chain joins TRBV11-3 to TRBJ2-1; D might be TRBD1 (5 bases). Germline assignment: CDR1 SGHNT and CDR2 YENEEA. The CDR3 sequence is 16 residues long. Trimming removed 1 base from V and 13 bases from J, with 23 bases in between. The DNA for the CDR3 is TGTGCCAGCAGCTTAGGGGGCACGCGGTTCGGTGATCAACAGTTCTTC. Protein: CASSLGGTRFGDQQFF.

The chain links TRBV5-1 to TRBJ1-1; D is perhaps TRBD1 (6 bases). With 0 bases removed from V and 3 bases from J, the gap between germline ends came to 15 bases. Germline loops: CDR1 SGHRS, CDR2 YFSETQ. This CDR3 has 16 amino acids. The CDR3 sequence is CASSLGGRSGYTEAFF. The DNA of the CDR3 is TGCGCCAGCAGCTTGGGGGGGCGCAGCGGCTACACTGAAGCTTTCTTT.

CDR3 loop: CSVGTSGSPDTQYF. The CDR3 DNA reads as TGCAGCGTTGGGACTAGCGGGAGCCCAGATACGCAGTATTTT. The rearrangement links TRBV29-1 to TRBJ2-3, with 13 positions matching TRBD2. There are 14 residues in the CDR3. From germline, CDR1 is SQVTM and CDR2 ANQGSEA. J lost 4 bases, V lost 4 bases, and 2 bases had no gene match.

The rearrangement joins TRBV30 to TRBJ1-6, with D perhaps TRBD1 (5 bases). Trimming took 1 base from V and 10 from J, leaving 17 bases between them. CDR1 GTSNPN and CDR2 SVGIG come from the germline V gene (reference sequence). The CDR3 runs 15 residues. Written as DNA, the CDR3 is TGTGCCTGGAGTGACCCTCCCGCAGGGTTGTCACCCCTCCACTTT. This codes for CAWSDPPAGLSPLHF. Combining the CDR3 with reference TRBV30 and TRBJ1-6 gives the whole variable domain SQTIHQWPATLVQPVGSPLSLECTVEGTSNPNLYWYRQAAGRGLQLLFYSVGIGQISSEVPQNLSASRPQDRQFILSSKKLLLSDSGFYLCAWSDPPAGLSPLHFGNGTRLTVT.

V and J are TRBV7-3 and TRBJ2-1; D is undetermined. There are 14 residues in the CDR3. V lost 5 bases and J lost 6, with 14 bases in between. In germline, CDR1 is SGHTA, CDR2 FQGTGA. The CDR3 DNA follows: TGTGCCAGCAGCCCAGCTACTAATCGCAATGAGCAGTTCTTC. Encoded protein: CASSPATNRNEQFF.

V gene TRBV6-1 combines with J gene TRBJ1-3; D not certain. Germline values: CDR1 MNHNS, CDR2 SASEGT. V was trimmed by 0 bases and J by 3 bases, leaving 21 bases between them. The CDR3 is made up of 19 amino acids. The CDR3 DNA is TGTGCCAGCAGTGAAGCGCCAGTTCTTATATCAGTTCGTGGAAACACCATATATTTT. It specifies CASSEAPVLISVRGNTIYF.

CDR3 region: CASSPGLAGDEQFF. CDR3 nucleotide sequence: TGTGCCAGCTCACCGGGACTAGCGGGCGATGAGCAGTTCTTC. The gene calls are TRBV18 and TRBJ2-1, with TRBD2 identical over 12 bases. CDR1 and CDR2 from the germline V gene are KGHSH and LQKENI. This CDR3 spans 14 amino acids. Unmatched junction bases numbered 2, after V lost 3 bases and J lost 8 bases. The complete variable domain, with remaining parts taken from reference TRBV18 and TRBJ2-1, reads NAGVMQNPRHLVRRRGQEARLRCSPMKGHSHVYWYRQLPEEGLKFMVYLQKENIIDESGMPKERFSAEFPKEGPSILRIQQVVRGDSAAYFCASSPGLAGDEQFFGPGTRLTVL.

This chain uses TRBV6-5 with TRBJ2-1; 8 bases align to TRBD2. The CDR3 is 16 residues long. Germline values: CDR1 MNHEY, CDR2 SVGAGI. V lost 3 bases, J lost 9 bases, and 13 bases stayed unmatched. CDR3 amino acids: CASSYSRGGGLGEQFF. Here the CDR3 DNA reads TGTGCCAGCAGTTATTCCCGGGGGGGAGGGTTAGGTGAGCAGTTCTTC.

This chain links TRBV13 with TRBJ2-3, with 9 bases that match TRBD2. The germline V gene has CDR1 PRHDT and CDR2 FYEKMQ (reference sequence). CDR3 length: 15 amino acids. The junction had 8 bases not matched to a gene; V was cut back by 5 bases and J by 5 bases. The CDR3 is CASSPAGGGGDTQYF. As DNA, the CDR3 is TGTGCCAGCAGCCCTGCGGGGGGGGGAGGAGATACGCAGTATTTT.

The V call is TRBV14, the J call TRBJ2-1; a possible D gene is TRBD1 (6 bases). The CDR3 extends over 16 amino acids. Trimming left V 5 bases short and J 12 bases short, with 26 bases between. Per the germline V gene, CDR1 is SGHDN and CDR2 is FVKESK. The CDR3 here is CASSDRGNVGSPGQFF. In nucleotides, the CDR3 is TGTGCCAGCAGCGATAGGGGGAATGTGGGGTCCCCGGGGCAGTTCTTC.

The chain couples TRBV11-2 to TRBJ2-3, with TRBD1 as a possible D gene (5 bases). Germline CDR1 is SGHAT and CDR2 is FQNNGV. This CDR3 has 14 amino acids. The ends were cut back, 6 bases at V and 2 bases at J, with 12 bases in the middle. Here the CDR3 DNA reads TGTGCCAGCAGGTATCCAGGGATCACAGATACGCAGTATTTT. Translating gives CASRYPGITDTQYF. Looking up the rest from reference TRBV11-2 and TRBJ2-3 gives the full variable domain: EAGVAQSPRYKIIEKRQSVAFWCNPISGHATLYWYQQILGQGPKLLIQFQNNGVVDDSQLPKDRFSAERLKGVDSTLKIQPAKLEDSAVYLCASRYPGITDTQYFGPGTRLTVL.

V and J are TRBV6-5 and TRBJ2-1; D remains ambiguous. The CDR3 totals 16 residues. V lost 0 bases and J 7 bases, leaving 16 bases between the germline ends. In germline, CDR1 is MNHEY, CDR2 SVGAGI. The CDR3 nucleotides read TGTGCCAGCAGTTACTCTTCGACAAGATCCACTAATGAGCAGTTCTTC. This codes for CASSYSSTRSTNEQFF.

In this sample, this clone turned up once. This chain uses TRBV15 with TRBJ2-1, with D perhaps TRBD2 (6 bases). With 2 bases removed from V and 3 bases from J, the gap between germline ends came to 14 bases. The germline gives CDR1 LNHNV, CDR2 YYDKDF (reference sequence). This CDR3 is 16 amino acids long. CDR3 DNA: TGTGCCACCAGCAGACTCGATAGGCGGGACTACAATGAGCAGTTCTTC. This translates into CATSRLDRRDYNEQFF.

The chain joins TRBV5-5 to TRBJ1-2; tentative D call: TRBD1 (6 bases). Germline loops: CDR1 SGHKS, CDR2 YYEKEE (reference sequence). This CDR3 comprises 14 residues. Trimming removed 4 bases at V and 5 bases at J, with 15 bases between. The CDR3 DNA is TGTGCCAGCAGCCCGGACAGTGGCGGATATGGCTACACCTTC. Amino acids: CASSPDSGGYGYTF.

The rearrangement links TRBV10-1 to TRBJ2-1; 8 bases fit TRBD2. V shed 7 bases, J shed 2 bases, and the junction held 13 bases outside the gene matches. CDR1 is WNHNN, CDR2 SYGVQD, per germline (reference sequence). CDR3 length equals 17 residues. The CDR3 sequence is CASTGLAGRVAYNEQFF. The CDR3 nucleotides read TGCGCCAGCACCGGACTAGCCGGGCGTGTCGCCTACAATGAGCAGTTCTTC.

The chain uses TRBV5-5 and TRBJ2-7; TRBD2 agrees at 14 bases. Germline trimming cut 4 bases from V and 4 bases from J; bases unmatched to any gene: 4. This CDR3 has 15 amino acids. In germline, CDR1 is SGHKS, CDR2 YYEKEE (reference sequence). In DNA, the CDR3 is TGTGCCAGCAGCCTGCGACTAGCGGGAGGGTACGAGCAGTACTTC. Protein product: CASSLRLAGGYEQYF.

The chain recombines TRBV23-1 with TRBJ2-7; a possible D gene is TRBD1 (7 bases). TRBV23-1 is known as an ORF, though its function is uncertain. V was cut by 0 bases and J by 5 bases, with 23 bases left in between. The CDR3 loop spans 18 amino acids. CDR3 sequence (DNA): TGCGCCAGCAGTCAATCGTCCTGGACAGGACTACCTGAGGACGAGCAGTACTTC. It yields the protein CASSQSSWTGLPEDEQYF.

The CDR3 DNA reads TGTGCCAGCAACCAGGGGCGGGGCAATCAGCCCCAGCATTTT. Translation gives CASNQGRGNQPQHF. V gene TRBV28 combines with J gene TRBJ1-5, with D perhaps matching TRBD1 (6 bases). V lost 7 bases and J 2 bases, leaving 12 bases between the germline ends. The CDR3 sequence is 14 residues long. CDR1 and CDR2 from the germline V gene are MDHEN and SYDVKM.

The chain employs TRBV7-2 and TRBJ1-2, with D possibly TRBD1 on 6 matching bases. From germline, CDR1 is SGHTA and CDR2 FQGNSA. This CDR3 is 15 amino acids long. Deletions cut 5 bases from V and 0 bases from J, with 13 bases between. The CDR3 bases are TGTGCCAGCAGCCTCTTCAGGGGTTCTAACTATGGCTACACCTTC. This codes for CASSLFRGSNYGYTF.

Only a few counts were recorded for this clone. The chain joins TRBV21-1 to TRBJ1-4; the table names TRBD1, a call not compared with the DNA. TRBV21-1 corresponds to a pseudogene. This CDR3 is built from 12 residues. CDR3 bases: TGTGCCAGCAGCCCCCCCAGTGAAAAACTGTTTTTT. Encoded protein: CASSPPSEKLFF.

This rearrangement joins TRBV7-9 to TRBJ2-1; D may be TRBD2 (6 bases). The germline CDR1 and CDR2 sequences are SEHNR and FQNEAQ (reference sequence). V lost 1 base and J 6 bases, leaving 16 bases between the germline ends. This CDR3 contains 16 residues. The CDR3 DNA reads TGTGCCAGCAGCTTAGTCACCGGGGGTGGGGTCAATGAGCAGTTCTTC. As protein: CASSLVTGGGVNEQFF.

The chain has TRBV3-1 (or the pseudogene TRBV3-2) and TRBJ1-1, with D uncertain. Germline CDR1 reads LGHDT; CDR2 reads YNNKEL (reference sequence). The CDR3 has 14 amino acids. V lost 0 bases and J lost 0, with 5 bases in between. The CDR3 sequence is CASSQEKLNTEAFF. CDR3 in DNA: TGTGCCAGCAGCCAAGAGAAGCTGAACACTGAAGCTTTCTTT.

This clone was detected a few times. The chain is built from TRBV5-5 and TRBJ1-3; D unclear. CDR1 and CDR2 (germline): SGHKS, YYEKEE (reference sequence). This CDR3 has 15 residues. V lost 4 bases, J lost 1 base, and 12 bases lay in between. In DNA form, the CDR3 reads TGTGCCAGCAGCCTGGGAGGCGAGTCTGGAAACACCATATATTTT. Translating gives CASSLGGESGNTIYF.

This clone was detected a few times. The V gene is TRBV11-2, the J gene TRBJ2-2; 9 bases fit TRBD2. The CDR3 is 14 amino acids. Germline V gives CDR1 SGHAT, CDR2 FQNNGV. The ends lost 7 bases at V and 5 bases at J; junction bases unmatched: 5. CDR3 amino acids: CASTTLAGTGELFF. For the CDR3, the DNA is TGTGCCAGCACCACCCTAGCGGGAACCGGGGAGCTGTTTTTT.

V usage is TRBV5-4 and J usage is TRBJ2-3, with 9 bases that match TRBD2. The CDR3 is made up of 14 amino acids. Losses at the gene ends were 5 bases for V and 4 bases for J; bases not matched to a gene: 5. The germline V gene has CDR1 SGHNT and CDR2 YYREEE (reference sequence). CDR3 residues: CASSKGTSPDTQYF. The CDR3, as DNA: TGTGCCAGCAGTAAGGGGACTAGCCCAGATACGCAGTATTTT. Together with reference TRBV5-4 and TRBJ2-3, the CDR3 gives the full variable domain: ETGVTQSPTHLIKTRGQQVTLRCSSQSGHNTVSWYQQALGQGPQFIFQYYREEENGRGNFPPRFSGLQFPNYSSELNVNALELDDSALYLCASSKGTSPDTQYFGPGTRLTVL.

CDR3 protein: CASSPPGSQPQHF. The CDR3 nucleotides are TGTGCCAGCTCACCACCGGGGAGCCAGCCCCAGCATTTT. The chain joins TRBV18 to TRBJ1-5; no clear D. V dropped 0 bases and J dropped 7 bases, with 7 bases sitting between them. The germline CDR1 and CDR2 sequences are KGHSH and LQKENI. CDR3 length equals 13 residues.

The chain has TRBV10-3 and TRBJ2-1; D is undetermined. Trimming took 0 bases from V and 9 from J, leaving 6 bases between them. The germline V gene has CDR1 ENHRY and CDR2 SYGVKD. The CDR3 extends over 12 amino acids. The CDR3 sequence: CAISESEVEQFF. The CDR3 nucleotides read TGTGCCATCAGTGAGTCCGAGGTTGAGCAGTTCTTC.

This sequence joins TRBV19 and TRBJ2-2; 9 positions agree with TRBD2. The CDR3 extends over 16 amino acids. Per germline, CDR1 LNHDA and CDR2 SQIVND (reference sequence). V dropped 3 bases and J dropped 5; count of bases not matched to a gene: 7. The CDR3 protein is CASSISGREGTGELFF. CDR3 DNA sequence: TGTGCCAGTAGTATCTCTGGGCGGGAGGGTACCGGGGAGCTGTTTTTT.